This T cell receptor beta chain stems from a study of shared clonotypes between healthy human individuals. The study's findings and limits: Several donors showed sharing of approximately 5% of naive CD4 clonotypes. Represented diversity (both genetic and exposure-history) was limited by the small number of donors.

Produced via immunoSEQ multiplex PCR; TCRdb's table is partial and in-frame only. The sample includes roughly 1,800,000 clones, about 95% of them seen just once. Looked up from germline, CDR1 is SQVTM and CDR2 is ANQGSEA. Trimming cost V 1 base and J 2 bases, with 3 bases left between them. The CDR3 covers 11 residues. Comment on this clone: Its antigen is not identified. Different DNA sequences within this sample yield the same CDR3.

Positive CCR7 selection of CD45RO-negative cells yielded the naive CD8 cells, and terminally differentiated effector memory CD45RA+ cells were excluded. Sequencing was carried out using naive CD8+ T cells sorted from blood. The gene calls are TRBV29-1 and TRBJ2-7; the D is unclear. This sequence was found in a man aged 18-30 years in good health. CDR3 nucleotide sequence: TGCAGCGTTGAAGGGGCCTACGAGCAGTACTTC. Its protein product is CSVEGAYEQYF.